The clone carrying this TCR beta chain was counted at least ten times. V was cut by 2 bases and J by 5 bases, with 19 bases left in between. The CDR3 extends over 15 amino acids. From germline, CDR1 is DFQATT and CDR2 SNEGSKA (reference sequence). This specimen comes from a study of T cells in Graves' hyperthyroidism and ophthalmopathy. Amplification targeted TCR beta CDR3 regions from RNA transcripts. HTBI primers were used for first-round RT-PCR of the TCR CDR3. Via MiXCR, TCRdb re-called the multiplex PCR reads, giving one row per CDR3 protein. The sample gives under 400,000 distinct CDR3 sequences, approximately 25% of which show up once; over 70% is in the top ten.

V gene TRBV20-1 combines with J gene TRBJ2-7, with D perhaps TRBD1 (5 bases). What was sequenced was blood. The source of this sequence is a man aged 45-65 years with Graves' hyperthyroidism. The CDR3: CSARSPQGLRDEQYF. In nucleotides, the CDR3 is TGCAGTGCTAGAAGTCCCCAGGGCCTTCGTGACGAGCAGTACTTC.